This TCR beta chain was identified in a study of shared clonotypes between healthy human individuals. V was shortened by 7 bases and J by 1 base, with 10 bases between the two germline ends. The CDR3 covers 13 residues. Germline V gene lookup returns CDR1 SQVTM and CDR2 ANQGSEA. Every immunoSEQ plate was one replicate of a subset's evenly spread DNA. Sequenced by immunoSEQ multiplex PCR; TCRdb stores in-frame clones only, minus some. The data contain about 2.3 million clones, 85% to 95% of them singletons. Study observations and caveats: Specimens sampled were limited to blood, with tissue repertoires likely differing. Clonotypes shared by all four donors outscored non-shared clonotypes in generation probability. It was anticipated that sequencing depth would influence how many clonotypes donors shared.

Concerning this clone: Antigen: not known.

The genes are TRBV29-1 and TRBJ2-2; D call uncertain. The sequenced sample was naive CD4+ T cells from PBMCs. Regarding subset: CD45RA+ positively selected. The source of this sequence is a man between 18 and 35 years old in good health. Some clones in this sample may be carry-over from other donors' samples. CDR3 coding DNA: TGCAGCGCCCGCCAGCTGAACACCGGGGAGCTGTTTTTT. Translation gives CSARQLNTGELFF.